This TCR beta chain was recovered during a study of regulatory T cells in long-lasting Graves disease. CDR3 regions were amplified by Arm-PCR using iRepertoire HTBI primers to build TCR beta libraries. TCRdb called the multiplex PCR reads again in MiXCR, with one record for every CDR3 protein. The top ten hold about 7.8% of the sample, which has hundreds of thousands of distinct CDR3 sequences, around 21% seen once. Time point reported: persistent/refractory GD, antithyroid drugs over 5 years with positive TRAb. TCR sequences were obtained from RNA taken from PBMCs. This clonotype was observed at least ten times. V gave up 5 bases and J gave up 8 bases; unmatched junction bases: 10. The CDR3 totals 14 residues. Germline V lookup: CDR1 MDHEN, CDR2 SYDVKM.

The chain links TRBV28 to TRBJ1-2, with 8 bases lining up with TRBD1. The sequence came from a female donor with Graves disease. The sequencing here drew on peripheral blood mononuclear cells (PBMCs), taken when the disease was refractory, from a patient treated with antithyroid drugs. The chain's CDR3 is CASSQEDRGGGYTF. CDR3 sequence (DNA): TGTGCCAGCAGTCAAGAAGACAGGGGAGGAGGCTACACCTTC.